This T cell receptor beta chain was observed in a study of cytomegalovirus exposure and HLA in healthy donors. The PCR ran on 60 Vbeta and 13 Jbeta primers. Generated by immunoSEQ multiplex PCR, the TCRdb table keeps only in-frame clones and is missing some. Of roughly 220,000 clones in the sample, 60% to 80% were seen once. Study-level points and caveats: HLA restriction was apparent for most CMV-associated TCR beta chains in a later analysis. Some public TCRs appeared in many individuals, while most sequences were rare.

Germline CDR1 is SGHVS and CDR2 is FNYEAQ. This CDR3 region has 14 residues. Deletions cut 5 bases from V and 1 base from J, with 11 bases between. Note on this clone: Its antigen remains unidentified.

The sequence was collected from a woman in her 30s in good health and CMV-seronegative. The material sequenced was PBMCs. The chain employs TRBV7-6 and TRBJ1-1; D gene ambiguous. The CDR3 region is CASSPSTQNTEAFF. DNA for the CDR3: TGTGCCAGCAGCCCCTCAACACAGAACACTGAAGCTTTCTTT.